The rows below give T cell receptor beta chains drawn from one sample of a study of blood T cell repertoires in COVID-19. Sequencing was performed with immunoSEQ multiplex PCR; in TCRdb, only in-frame clones are kept and a portion is missing. This sample carries tens of thousands of clones, approximately 85% of them seen once, and the ten largest clones take 12%. The sequencing sample was made of peripheral blood. All receptors derive from a human donor in a cohort sampled during active COVID-19. Each CDR3 is given with its conserved first and last residue. The D gene is left open where the match is weak. Clone size is given for some rows only: seen once, a few or many times, or a class if the clone is expanded.

TGTGCCAGCAGCAGGACAGGGGGCGCCTCTGGGGCCAACGTCCTGACTTTC CASSRTGGASGANVLTF NA TRBJ2-6 TRBD1 TRBV7-2
TGCGCCAGCAACACGGACCAGCGGGGCACCGGGGAGCTGTTTTTT CASNTDQRGTGELFF medium-sized TRBJ2-2 TRBD2 TRBV5-1
TGTGCCTGGGGACAGGGAAACACTGAAGCTTTCTTT CAWGQGNTEAFF NA TRBJ1-1 TRBD1 TRBV30
TGTGCCAGCAGCTTCTTAGCGTTAGAGACCCAGTACTTC CASSFLALETQYF NA TRBJ2-5 NA TRBV5-5
TGTGCCACCAGTGACCCTCGACAGGGGGCGCGAGGAAATCAGCCCCAGCATTTT CATSDPRQGARGNQPQHF NA TRBJ1-5 TRBD1 TRBV24-1
TGTGCCAGCTTAGAGGGGACAGGGATCCGCGGTGAGCAGTTCTTC CASLEGTGIRGEQFF NA TRBJ2-1 TRBD1 TRBV2
TGTGCCAGCAGCTTATCTCAGGATCAGCCCCAGCATTTT CASSLSQDQPQHF NA TRBJ1-5 NA TRBV7-3
TGTGCCATCAGTGAGGCAAGGGGAAGGCAGCCCCAGCATTTT CAISEARGRQPQHF NA TRBJ1-5 NA TRBV10-3
TGTGCCAGCAGCGTCGGACTAGCGGGGGGCCCTAGCACAGATACGCAGTATTTT CASSVGLAGGPSTDTQYF NA TRBJ2-3 TRBD2 TRBV9
TGTGCCAGCAGTTACACACAGGGGAGGCAAGAGACCCAGTACTTC CASSYTQGRQETQYF NA TRBJ2-5 NA TRBV6-5
TGCGCCAGCAGCCTGGGGGTCTACAGGGGGCGGTATGGTAGATCTCATGGCTACACCTTC CASSLGVYRGRYGRSHGYTF NA TRBJ1-2 TRBD1 TRBV5-1
TGTGCCAGCAGCTTAAACTACGAGCAGTTCTTC CASSLNYEQFF NA TRBJ2-1 NA TRBV11-2
TGTGCCACCAGCGCCCAACCGACAGGGGGAAATGAAAAACTGTTTTTT CATSAQPTGGNEKLFF NA TRBJ1-4 TRBD1 TRBV15
TGTGCCAGCAGTTTCGGTGGGGGGGCCTCAGATACGCAGTATTTT CASSFGGGASDTQYF NA TRBJ2-3 NA TRBV28
TGTGCCAGCGCCCTGACTGTAGGGGGTACGCAGTATTTT CASALTVGGTQYF NA TRBJ2-3 NA TRBV6-6
TGTGCCAGCAGTGCCGGGACAGAAAAAACCGGGGAGCTGTTTTTT CASSAGTEKTGELFF NA TRBJ2-2 TRBD1 TRBV2
TGCAGTGCTAGTACCGGGACAACCTACGAGCAGTACTTC CSASTGTTYEQYF NA TRBJ2-7 NA TRBV20-1
TGTGCCAGCAGCTTCGGGGGTCGAGAGACCCAGTACTTC CASSFGGRETQYF few TRBJ2-5 NA TRBV7-3
TGCGCCAGCAGCCAATCGAGCTCTGGAAACACCATATATTTT CASSQSSSGNTIYF few TRBJ1-3 NA TRBV4-1
TGTGCCAGCAGCGTAGCGCCAGGGGCAGAGACCCAGTACTTC CASSVAPGAETQYF once TRBJ2-5 NA TRBV9
TGTGCCAGCAGCTTAGTCGACAGGGGCAATCAGCCCCAGCATTTT CASSLVDRGNQPQHF few TRBJ1-5 TRBD1 TRBV7-2
TGTGCCAGCAGCCAAGATAGCGGGGGGGCCAGGGAGCAGTACTTC CASSQDSGGAREQYF few TRBJ2-7 TRBD2 TRBV4-2
TGCGCCAGCAGCCTGACTAGCGGGGGGAACAATGAGCAGTTCTTC CASSLTSGGNNEQFF NA TRBJ2-1 TRBD2 TRBV5-1
TGCAGCGTATTGACAGGGGCTCTCGGCTACACCTTC CSVLTGALGYTF NA TRBJ1-2 TRBD1 TRBV29-1
TGTGCCAGCAGCGCCGGGGGGGGCAGGACGAAACTGTTTTTT CASSAGGGRTKLFF NA TRBJ1-4 NA TRBV11-2
TGTGCCAGCAGTTTCCGGATCCTACAGGGGTCTAATGAAAAACTGTTTTTT CASSFRILQGSNEKLFF NA TRBJ1-4 TRBD1 TRBV28
TGTGCCAGCAGCCCTATAGCAACTAATGAAAAACTGTTTTTT CASSPIATNEKLFF once TRBJ1-4 NA TRBV7-9
TGTGCCAGCAGCTCCACCAGCGGGCCGGGGGACTACACCTTC CASSSTSGPGDYTF NA TRBJ1-2 NA TRBV7-2
TGTGCCAGCAGCTGGAGCGGGGGGGCCGTCGATGAGCAGTTCTTC CASSWSGGAVDEQFF NA TRBJ2-1 TRBD2 TRBV11-3
TGTGCCAGCAGTTACGGGCAGGCTCTTCTCCTCTATGGCTACACCTTC CASSYGQALLLYGYTF NA TRBJ1-2 NA TRBV6-2/TRBV6-3
TGTGCCAGCAGCCAGTTTCAGGGCCGATATGGCTACACCTTC CASSQFQGRYGYTF once TRBJ1-2 NA TRBV3-1/TRBV3-2
TGTGCCAGCAGCCCTCAGACTAGCGGGGCGGGGGATACGCAGTATTTT CASSPQTSGAGDTQYF NA TRBJ2-3 TRBD2 TRBV7-2
TGTGCCATCAGTGGACCTGGGGGGGCGCAGACCGGGGAGCTGTTTTTT CAISGPGGAQTGELFF NA TRBJ2-2 NA TRBV10-3
TGTGCCAGCAGTTACTCGCGGGGGAACTATGGCTACACCTTC CASSYSRGNYGYTF NA TRBJ1-2 NA TRBV6-5
TGTGCCACCAGCCCTGGGGGGTTTCGTGAGACCCAGTACTTC CATSPGGFRETQYF NA TRBJ2-5 NA TRBV15
TGCGCCAGCATGTTAACAGGGGCCACCGGGGAGCTGTTTTTT CASMLTGATGELFF once TRBJ2-2 TRBD1 TRBV5-1
TGTGCCAGCAGCTTAGCAGTCGGGGCCGGGGGGACCCAGTACTTC CASSLAVGAGGTQYF NA TRBJ2-5 NA TRBV7-2
TGTGCCAGCAAGGTTGGGGACAGGGGTTCCGGGGAGCTGTTTTTT CASKVGDRGSGELFF NA TRBJ2-2 TRBD1 TRBV6-5
TGTGCCAGCAGCTCACAGGGGGAACAGCCCCAGCATTTT CASSSQGEQPQHF once TRBJ1-5 TRBD1 TRBV5-4
TGTGCCAGCAGTTACTCGACAGGGGGCAGATACGAAGCTTTCTTT CASSYSTGGRYEAFF NA TRBJ1-1 TRBD1 TRBV6-5
TGTGCCAGCTCGACGGCTAGGTCTGGAAACACCATATATTTT CASSTARSGNTIYF NA TRBJ1-3 NA TRBV18
TGTGCCAGCAGCTTAGCACGGTCCGGGACAGTGAACAACTATGGCTACACCTTC CASSLARSGTVNNYGYTF NA TRBJ1-2 TRBD1 TRBV11-2
TGTGCCAGCAGCCCAGTCGCCGGGAACTATGGCTACACCTTC CASSPVAGNYGYTF NA TRBJ1-2 NA TRBV11-2
TGTGCCAGCAGTACCAGCGGGACAACCACCAGCACAGATACGCAGTATTTT CASSTSGTTTSTDTQYF NA TRBJ2-3 NA TRBV28
TGTGCCAGCAGACATGGACAGAACACTGAAGCTTTCTTT CASRHGQNTEAFF NA TRBJ1-1 NA TRBV5-6
TGTGCCAGCAGGACCCCCAGGGGCTCCGAAGCTTTCTTT CASRTPRGSEAFF NA TRBJ1-1 NA TRBV2
TGTGCCAGCAGCCCAACAGGGGGCCATATTTCCCCAATAAACTATGGCTACACCTTC CASSPTGGHISPINYGYTF NA TRBJ1-2 TRBD1 TRBV3-1/TRBV3-2
TGCGCCAGCAGCCGACCGGGACTAGCGGTCGCCGAGCAGTACTTC CASSRPGLAVAEQYF NA TRBJ2-7 TRBD2 TRBV10-2
TGTGCCAGCAGTTACGCCGGGACAGGGGAAGCTTTCTTT CASSYAGTGEAFF NA TRBJ1-1 TRBD1 TRBV6-5
TGTGCCAGCTCACCATCCAGGGCACAAGAGACCCAGTACTTC CASSPSRAQETQYF NA TRBJ2-5 NA TRBV18
TGTGCCAGCTCACCGGGGGGAAAACTGTTTTTT CASSPGGKLFF NA TRBJ1-4 NA TRBV18
TGTGCCAGCAGCAAGACTATCGATACGCAGTATTTT CASSKTIDTQYF few TRBJ2-3 NA TRBV21-1
TGTGCCAGCAGCGTAGCTACGGGCGGGGGGGCTGCAGATACGCAGTATTTT CASSVATGGGAADTQYF NA TRBJ2-3 TRBD2 TRBV9
TGTGCCAGCAGTCCCTCCCCCTTCTACGAGCAGTACTTC CASSPSPFYEQYF once TRBJ2-7 NA TRBV27
TGCGCCAGCAGTGAGTCCCCCACTTGGACAGATACGCAGTATTTT CASSESPTWTDTQYF few TRBJ2-3 NA TRBV10-2
TGTGCCAGCAGCCCTCGACTAGCGGGGTACAATGAGCAGTTCTTC CASSPRLAGYNEQFF NA TRBJ2-1 TRBD2 TRBV7-8
TGTGCCAGCAGCCAAGATTCCGCCCAGAGGTCACCCCTCCACTTT CASSQDSAQRSPLHF NA TRBJ1-6 NA TRBV14
TGTGCCAGCAGCTTAGACAGGGGAGAATACAATGAGCAGTTCTTC CASSLDRGEYNEQFF once TRBJ2-1 TRBD1 TRBV7-7
TGCGCCAGCGCTCGGGGGGCGAACACTGAAGCTTTCTTT CASARGANTEAFF NA TRBJ1-1 NA TRBV10-1
TGTGCCAGCAGCCAAGTAAGAGCGGGGGGCACAGATACGCAGTATTTT CASSQVRAGGTDTQYF NA TRBJ2-3 TRBD2 TRBV4-2